Each of the 17 T cell receptor beta chains below was sequenced from the same sample in a study of blood T cell repertoires in COVID-19. This table comes from immunoSEQ multiplex PCR, and its TCRdb copy is limited to in-frame clones, with some not included. This repertoire shows around 300,000 clones, roughly 90% found once; its top ten account for around 3%. Sequenced material: PBMCs or T cells enriched from blood (not recorded which). The receptors were sampled from a woman aged 45-59 years who had recovered from COVID-19.

This chain connects TRBV4-2 to TRBJ2-1, with 10 nucleotides matching TRBD2. Per the germline V gene, CDR1 is LGHNA and CDR2 is YNFKEQ. The CDR3 has 17 residues. Trimming cost V 0 bases and J 8 bases; bases outside gene matches: 10. This chain's CDR3 is CASSQEPGLAYVYEQFF. CDR3 nucleotides: TGTGCCAGCAGCCAAGAGCCGGGACTAGCGTACGTATATGAGCAGTTCTTC.

The chain recombines TRBV4-3 with TRBJ2-1, with D unclear. V gave up 0 bases and J gave up 0 bases, with 15 bases separating them. From germline, CDR1 is LGHNA and CDR2 YSLEER. The CDR3 spans 18 residues. CDR3 loop: CASSQDRGGRSSYNEQFF. The CDR3 DNA follows: TGCGCCAGCAGCCAAGATAGAGGCGGTAGGAGCTCCTACAATGAGCAGTTCTTC.

Only one count was recorded for this clone. The chain is built from TRBV9 and TRBJ2-7; TRBD1 matches at 10 bases. V lost 3 bases to trimming and J lost 5 bases; unmatched junction nucleotides: 8. From germline, CDR1 is SGDLS and CDR2 YYNGEE. This CDR3 comprises 15 residues. The chain's CDR3 is CASSGGGQGWHEQYF. The CDR3 bases are TGTGCCAGCAGCGGTGGGGGACAGGGGTGGCACGAGCAGTACTTC.

The gene calls are TRBV2 and TRBJ1-1, with 7 nucleotides matching TRBD1. Trimming removed 5 bases from V and 5 bases from J; junction bases left unmatched: 5. CDR1 and CDR2 (germline): SNHLY, FYNNEI. The CDR3 sequence is 13 residues long. CDR3 DNA: TGTGCCAGCAGTCAACAGGGGAATACTGAAGCTTTCTTT. Protein product: CASSQQGNTEAFF.

The rearrangement uses TRBV28 and TRBJ1-6, with 11 nucleotides matching TRBD1. The CDR3 is 13 residues long. Germline values: CDR1 MDHEN, CDR2 SYDVKM. V lost 5 bases and J lost 14; bases outside the gene matches: 5. DNA of the CDR3: TGTGCCAGCAGTCTTGGACAGGGGGCAACCCTCCACTTT. Its translation is CASSLGQGATLHF.

CDR3 in amino acids: CASSTGRGEKLFF. DNA of the CDR3: TGTGCCAGCAGTACAGGGCGCGGCGAAAAACTGTTTTTT. This chain joins TRBV6-5 and TRBJ1-4; D is possibly TRBD1 (6 bases). V gave up 5 bases and J gave up 8 bases, with 12 bases separating them. Germline V lookup: CDR1 MNHEY, CDR2 SVGAGI. CDR3 length equals 13 residues.

The chain combines TRBV10-1 with TRBJ1-1; TRBD1 agrees at 8 bases. After removal of 6 bases from V and 9 bases from J, the junction contained 6 bases not matched to a gene. The CDR3 contains 12 residues. Germline lookup yields CDR1 WNHNN and CDR2 SYGVQD (reference sequence). CDR3 DNA sequence: TGCGCCAGCAGCGGGACAGGAGACAAAGCTTTCTTT. Amino acids: CASSGTGDKAFF.

The chain couples TRBV5-1 to TRBJ2-7; TRBD1 matches 7 bases. The CDR3 consists of 15 residues. Germline CDR1 SGHRS, CDR2 YFSETQ. V gave up 8 bases and J gave up 0 bases; unmatched junction bases: 11. The CDR3 region has the DNA TGCGCCAGTCGACAACAGGGGCTTGGCTCCTACGAGCAGTACTTC. Amino acids: CASRQQGLGSYEQYF.

The CDR3 bases are TGTGCCAGCAGCGTAAGACAGGGAAACACCATATATTTT. Its protein is CASSVRQGNTIYF. The chain recombines TRBV9 with TRBJ1-3; a possible D gene is TRBD1 (5 bases). Germline V gene sequence: CDR1 SGDLS, CDR2 YYNGEE. The CDR3 has 13 amino acids. V was trimmed by 1 base and J by 4 bases, leaving 6 bases between them.

This clone has only one observation. CDR3 sequence: CASSQVSGSGNTIYF. The CDR3 region has the DNA TGTGCCAGCAGCCAAGTTTCGGGCTCTGGAAACACCATATATTTT. The chain uses TRBV14 and TRBJ1-3; no definite D call. This CDR3 has 15 residues. Germline V gene lookup returns CDR1 SGHDN and CDR2 FVKESK. V was trimmed by 1 base and J by 0 bases, leaving 7 bases between them.

V gene TRBV27 combines with J gene TRBJ2-1; TRBD2 aligns across 9 bases. From germline, CDR1 is MNHEY and CDR2 SMNVEV (reference sequence). V lost 0 bases to trimming and J lost 2 bases; unmatched junction nucleotides: 2. The CDR3 spans 16 residues. CDR3 sequence reads: CASSLSASGAYNEQFF. CDR3 DNA: TGTGCCAGCAGTTTATCAGCTAGCGGGGCCTACAATGAGCAGTTCTTC.

V and J are TRBV23-1 and TRBJ1-5; 10 bases agree with TRBD1. TRBV23-1 is an open reading frame whose function is uncertain. With 0 bases clipped from V and 4 bases from J, the junction kept 6 bases outside the gene matches. The CDR3 has 17 amino acids. For the CDR3, the DNA is TGCGCCAGCAGTCAATCAGGGACAGGGGACGCGAATCAGCCCCAGCATTTT. It yields the protein CASSQSGTGDANQPQHF.

The rearrangement joins TRBV18 to TRBJ2-7, with 7 bases matching TRBD2. V gave up 3 bases and J gave up 0 bases; unmatched junction bases: 2. There are 14 residues in the CDR3. Germline V gives CDR1 KGHSH, CDR2 LQKENI. In DNA form, the CDR3 reads TGTGCCAGCTCACCTAGCGGGCCCTCCTACGAGCAGTACTTC. Translation gives CASSPSGPSYEQYF.

The chain carries TRBV4-1 and TRBJ2-2; D not resolved. The V and J ends lost 4 bases and 4 bases respectively, with 19 bases between them. The length of the CDR3 is 17 residues. Germline V CDR1 and CDR2: MGHRA, YSYEKL. CDR3 in amino acids: CASSLTTRRSPTGELFF. In DNA form, the CDR3 reads TGCGCCAGCAGCCTGACCACGCGCCGGAGTCCCACCGGGGAGCTGTTTTTT.

The V gene is TRBV29-1, the J gene TRBJ1-1; D is uncertain. This CDR3 spans 13 amino acids. Germline V gene lookup returns CDR1 SQVTM and CDR2 ANQGSEA. V lost 5 bases and J lost 5, with 15 bases in between. The DNA for the CDR3 is TGCAGCGTTTCTATTTCTCCGGGGACTGAAGCTTTCTTT. Amino acid sequence: CSVSISPGTEAFF.

The chain combines TRBV5-1 with TRBJ2-1; 9 bases are shared with TRBD1. J lost 2 bases, V lost 4 bases, and 4 bases had no gene match. The CDR3 covers 15 residues. CDR1 and CDR2 from the germline V gene are SGHRS and YFSETQ. This CDR3 reads CASSPGQGTYNEQFF. The CDR3 nucleotides read TGCGCCAGCAGCCCGGGACAGGGTACCTACAATGAGCAGTTCTTC.

This chain joins TRBV28 and TRBJ2-7; TRBD1 matches 9 bases. Germline CDR1 MDHEN, CDR2 SYDVKM. Trimming at V came to 4 bases and at J to 2 bases, leaving 9 bases not matched to a gene. The CDR3 is 16 residues long. The CDR3 nucleotides are TGTGCCAGCAGTTCCGCCGGGACAGGGTATGCCTACGAGCAGTACTTC. Translation: CASSSAGTGYAYEQYF.